This T cell receptor beta chain was identified during a study of regulatory T cells in long-lasting Graves disease. Study-wide points: There were preferences for TRBV28, TRBJ1-2 and TRBJ2-5 in persistent disease. The persistent group shared 2,741 public clonotypes, more than the approximately 970 shared by new patients.

This clonotype was seen many times. What it binds is unknown. Time point given: persistent/refractory GD, antithyroid drugs over 5 years with positive TRAb. The TCR library was made from RNA extracted from PBMCs. The ends were cut back, 11 bases at V and 1 base at J, with 11 bases in the middle. The CDR3 consists of 12 residues. Germline V lookup: CDR1 ENHRY, CDR2 SYGVKD. With iRepertoire HTBI primers and Arm-PCR of CDR3 regions, TCR beta libraries were built. TCRdb independently ran MiXCR on the multiplex PCR reads; one entry per CDR3 protein. This sample yields about 430,000 distinct CDR3 sequences, of which under 25% are seen a single time; approximately 14% belongs to the top ten.

The chain combines TRBV10-3 with TRBJ1-1; D is possibly TRBD1 (6 bases). This receptor was obtained from a female donor with Graves disease. Sequences were derived from peripheral blood mononuclear cells (PBMCs), sampled when the disease was refractory, from a patient treated with antithyroid drugs. The CDR3 DNA follows: TGTGCCGTAGCGACAGGGAACACTGAAGCTTTCTTT. Its protein is CAVATGNTEAFF.